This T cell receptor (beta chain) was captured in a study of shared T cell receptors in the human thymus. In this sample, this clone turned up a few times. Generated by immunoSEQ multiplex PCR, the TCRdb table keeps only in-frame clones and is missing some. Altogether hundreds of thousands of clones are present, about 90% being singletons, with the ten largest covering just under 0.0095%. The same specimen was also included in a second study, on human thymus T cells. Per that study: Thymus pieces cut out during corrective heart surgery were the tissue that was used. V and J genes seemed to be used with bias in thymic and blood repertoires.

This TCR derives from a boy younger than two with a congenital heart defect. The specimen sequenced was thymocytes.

The DNA for the CDR3 is TGTGCCTGGAGCCTCCGGGACAGGCAACATGGCTACACCTTC. Protein: CAWSLRDRQHGYTF. The chain recombines TRBV30 with TRBJ1-2, with 8 bases aligning to TRBD1. CDR3 size: 14 residues. The V and J ends lost 3 bases and 6 bases, in that order; junction bases with no gene match: 9. Germline V gives CDR1 GTSNPN, CDR2 SVGIG (reference sequence).